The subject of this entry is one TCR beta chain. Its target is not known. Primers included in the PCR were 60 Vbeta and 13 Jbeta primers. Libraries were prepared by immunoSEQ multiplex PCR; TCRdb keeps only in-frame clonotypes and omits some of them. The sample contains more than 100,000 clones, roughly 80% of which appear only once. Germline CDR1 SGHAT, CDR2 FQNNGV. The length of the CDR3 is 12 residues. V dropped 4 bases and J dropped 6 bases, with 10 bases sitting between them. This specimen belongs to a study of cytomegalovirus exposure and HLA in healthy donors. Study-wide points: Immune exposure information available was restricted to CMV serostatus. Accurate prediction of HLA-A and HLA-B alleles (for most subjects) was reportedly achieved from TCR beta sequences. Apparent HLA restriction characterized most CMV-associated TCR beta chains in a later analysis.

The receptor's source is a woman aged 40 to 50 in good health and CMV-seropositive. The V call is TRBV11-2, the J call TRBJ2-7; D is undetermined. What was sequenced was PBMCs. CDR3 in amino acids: CASSSGNGEQYF. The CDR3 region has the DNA TGTGCCAGCAGCTCCGGTAATGGCGAGCAGTACTTC.